This entry describes one TCR beta chain. What this receptor recognizes is not known. No base qualities exist here, and no much larger clone lies one base off it. Including the terminal cysteine and phenylalanine, the CDR3 comprises 14 residues. The kept DNA is CDR3 alone, 42 bases in frame from the first base. V loses 6 bases, J loses 5 bases, and the germline ends lie 16 bases apart. CDR1 MNHEY and CDR2 SVGAGI were looked up in the germline V gene. This specimen belongs to a study of human T cells and chemical hapten exposure (dated by TCRdb to the early 2020s). For context, the study as a whole: For sensitization, 2% DPC in acetone was applied to an approximately 2 cm by approximately 2 cm area of upper inner arm skin. Patch tests used Finn chambers with 0.01% DPC on the upper back, scored after 6 days by International Contact Dermatitis Research Group standards. The patient cohort, mostly female, included alopecia areata with under or over 50% scalp involvement, alopecia totalis and alopecia universalis. Patient blood was sampled pre-sensitization (week 0) and at 2, 6 and about 24 weeks after DPC sensitization. Weekly therapeutic DPC doses were additionally applied to the scalp of patients throughout the approximately 24-week study period. Blood for TCR sequencing was provided by twenty-nine alopecia patients at one to four time points (pre-sensitization, 2, 6 and 24 weeks). Peripheral blood TCR repertoire changes were tracked in vivo in alopecia patients during primary and secondary sensitization to the hapten diphenylcyclopropenone (DPC). Libraries were pooled for sequencing, and per-sample TCR yields varied mainly because of small differences in library volumes within the pool. The full study reports these points: Repeated subsampling changed both the strength of the expansion versus patch-test correlation and the threshold at which the correlation became significant. Patch test score was positively correlated with the number of PT1 expanded TCRs, with significance at thresholds 8, 16 and 32 but not at 4. Because all patients had alopecia, a presumed autoimmune disease, the immune response of the patients might differ from that of healthy individuals. DPC sensitization did not change how many TCRs were above 1 in 1000 frequency, and no evidence was found of alterations in global repertoire structure. Expanded TCRs formed significantly more large CDR3 similarity clusters than pre-sensitization or healthy control sets, consistent with antigen-driven responses.

Library generation was performed with RACE. The instrument given in TCRdb is NextSeq 500. During library preparation, unique molecular identifiers were attached to individual cDNA molecules so that TCRs could be counted in a quantitative, reproducible way. Each blood RNA sample was used to sequence both TCR alpha and TCR beta chains. Concerning the study's data processing: Samples had a median of about 96,000 TCRs, with a range from about 23,224 to 690,600. The Decombinator software suite was used to annotate the V, J and CDR3 of the TCR reads. To make PS versus PT1 abundance plots, every sample was subsampled to the same number of TCRs (28,000). TCRs were defined as expanded if absent before sensitization and observed at least eight times at the 2-week time point. The public reads were run again by TCRdb, first through fastp at Q25 and then through MiXCR, and only productive beta chains were kept. Every distinct CDR3 protein forms one entry, paired with its most common genes and DNA. These V and J calls rely on TCRdb rather than the paper's analysis. The sample profile shows 200,000 to 300,000 distinct CDR3 sequences; about 9.4% of them were found once. The ten largest make up 2% to 2.5% of the sample.

Per the publication, the time point label means: pre-sensitization, week 0. The meaning of the sample's treatment or condition label: therapeutic diphenylcyclopropenone sensitization with weekly scalp DPC. Blood at each patch-test visit was drawn before the patch test was applied. Patients were considered eligible if aged 18 to 70, diagnosed with alopecia and deemed suitable for DPC therapy, and patients were excluded if pregnant. Unfractionated whole blood was collected in Tempus Blood RNA tubes, and total RNA was extracted from that blood. This clonotype was obtained from a woman aged 40 to 50 with alopecia areata. Some clones in this sample may be carry-over from other donors' samples. Sequencing used whole blood, obtained in connection with sensitization to the hapten diphenylcyclopropenone (DPC). This sequence uses TRBV6-5 and TRBJ1-1; D gene: possibly TRBD1, on 5 matching bases. The CDR3 sequence is CASSYVQGWTEAFF. The nucleotide sequence is TGTGCCAGCAGCTACGTTCAGGGTTGGACTGAAGCTTTCTTT.